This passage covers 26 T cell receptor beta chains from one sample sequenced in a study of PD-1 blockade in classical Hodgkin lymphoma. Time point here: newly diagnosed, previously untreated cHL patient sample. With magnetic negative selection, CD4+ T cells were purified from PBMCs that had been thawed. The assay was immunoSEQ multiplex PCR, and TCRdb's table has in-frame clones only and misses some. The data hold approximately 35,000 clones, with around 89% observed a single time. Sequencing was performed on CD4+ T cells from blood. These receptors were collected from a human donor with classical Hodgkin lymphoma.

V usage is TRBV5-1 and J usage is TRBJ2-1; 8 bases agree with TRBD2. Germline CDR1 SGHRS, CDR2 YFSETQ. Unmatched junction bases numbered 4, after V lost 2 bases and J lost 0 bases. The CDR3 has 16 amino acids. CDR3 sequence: CASSLLAGPSYNEQFF. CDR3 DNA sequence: TGCGCCAGCAGCTTATTAGCGGGACCCTCCTACAATGAGCAGTTCTTC.

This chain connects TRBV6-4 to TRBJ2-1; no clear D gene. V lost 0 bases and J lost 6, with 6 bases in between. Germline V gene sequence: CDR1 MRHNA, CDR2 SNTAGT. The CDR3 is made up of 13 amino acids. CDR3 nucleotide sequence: TGTGCCAGCAGTGACTCCGGTTTCAATGAGCAGTTCTTC. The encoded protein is CASSDSGFNEQFF.

The CDR3 loop is CASTPRQGRGYNEQFF. CDR3 nucleotides: TGTGCCAGCACCCCCCGGCAGGGCCGGGGATACAATGAGCAGTTCTTC. This sequence joins TRBV13 and TRBJ2-1; D is tentatively TRBD1 or TRBD2 (5 bases each). The germline gives CDR1 PRHDT, CDR2 FYEKMQ (reference sequence). This CDR3 has 16 amino acids. Between the trimmed V and J ends, which lost 7 bases and 4 bases, there was a span of 20 bases.

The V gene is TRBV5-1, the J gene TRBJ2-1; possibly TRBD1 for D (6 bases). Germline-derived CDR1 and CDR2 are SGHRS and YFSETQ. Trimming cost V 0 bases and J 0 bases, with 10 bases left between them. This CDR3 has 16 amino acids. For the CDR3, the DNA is TGCGCCAGCAGCTTGGCACAGGGCAGCTCCTACAATGAGCAGTTCTTC. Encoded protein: CASSLAQGSSYNEQFF.

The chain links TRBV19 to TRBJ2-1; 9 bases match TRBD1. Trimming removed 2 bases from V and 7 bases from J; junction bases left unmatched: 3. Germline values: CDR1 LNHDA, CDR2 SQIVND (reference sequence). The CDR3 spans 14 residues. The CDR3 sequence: CASSITGGLNEQFF. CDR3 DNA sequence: TGTGCCAGTAGTATAACAGGGGGCCTGAATGAGCAGTTCTTC.

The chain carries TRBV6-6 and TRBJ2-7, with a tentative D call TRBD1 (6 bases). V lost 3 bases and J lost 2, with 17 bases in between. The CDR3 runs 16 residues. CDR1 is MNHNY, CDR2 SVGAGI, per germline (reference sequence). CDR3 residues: CASSYFSRTAPYEQYF. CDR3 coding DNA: TGTGCCAGCAGTTATTTCTCCCGGACAGCCCCCTACGAGCAGTACTTC.

The DNA for the CDR3 is TGTGCCAGCAGTAATCCCGTATTGGGCTACACCTTC. Amino acid sequence: CASSNPVLGYTF. The chain links TRBV6-1 to TRBJ1-2; D is ambiguous. The germline V and J ends were trimmed by 5 bases and 8 bases, with 12 bases remaining between them. The CDR3 sequence is 12 residues long. The germline gives CDR1 MNHNS, CDR2 SASEGT.

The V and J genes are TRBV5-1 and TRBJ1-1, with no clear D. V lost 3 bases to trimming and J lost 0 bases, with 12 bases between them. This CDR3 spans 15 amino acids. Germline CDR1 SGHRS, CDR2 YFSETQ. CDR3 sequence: CASSSDRDMNTEAFF. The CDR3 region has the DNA TGCGCCAGCAGCTCGGACCGAGATATGAACACTGAAGCTTTCTTT. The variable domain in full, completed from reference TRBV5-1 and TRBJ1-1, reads KAGVTQTPRYLIKTRGQQVTLSCSPISGHRSVSWYQQTPGQGLQFLFEYFSETQRNKGNFPGRFSGRQFSNSRSEMNVSTLELGDSALYLCASSSDRDMNTEAFFGQGTRLTVV.

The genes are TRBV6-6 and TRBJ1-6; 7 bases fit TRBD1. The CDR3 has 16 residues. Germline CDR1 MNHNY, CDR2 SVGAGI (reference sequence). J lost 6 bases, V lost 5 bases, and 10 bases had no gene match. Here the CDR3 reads CASSPSMDRINSPLHF. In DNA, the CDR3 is TGTGCCAGCAGTCCCTCCATGGACAGGATTAATTCACCCCTCCACTTT.

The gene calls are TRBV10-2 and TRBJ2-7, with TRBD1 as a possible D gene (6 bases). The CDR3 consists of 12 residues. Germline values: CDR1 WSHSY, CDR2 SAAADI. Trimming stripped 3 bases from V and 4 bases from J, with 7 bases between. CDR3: CASSEGGYEQYF. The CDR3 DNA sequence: TGCGCCAGCAGTGAAGGGGGATACGAGCAGTACTTC.

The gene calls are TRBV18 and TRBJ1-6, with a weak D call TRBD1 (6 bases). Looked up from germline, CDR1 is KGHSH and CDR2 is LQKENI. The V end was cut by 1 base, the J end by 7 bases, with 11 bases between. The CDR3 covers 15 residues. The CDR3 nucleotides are TGTGCCAGCTCACCACTGGCGGGGGCAAATTCACCCCTCCACTTT. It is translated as CASSPLAGANSPLHF. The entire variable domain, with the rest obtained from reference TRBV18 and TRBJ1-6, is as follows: NAGVMQNPRHLVRRRGQEARLRCSPMKGHSHVYWYRQLPEEGLKFMVYLQKENIIDESGMPKERFSAEFPKEGPSILRIQQVVRGDSAAYFCASSPLAGANSPLHFGNGTRLTVT.

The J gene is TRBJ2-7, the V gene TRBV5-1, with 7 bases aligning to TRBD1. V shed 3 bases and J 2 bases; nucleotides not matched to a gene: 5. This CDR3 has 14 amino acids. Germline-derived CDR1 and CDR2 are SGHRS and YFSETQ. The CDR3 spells CASSWDSIAYEQYF. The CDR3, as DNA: TGCGCCAGCAGCTGGGACAGCATAGCCTACGAGCAGTACTTC.

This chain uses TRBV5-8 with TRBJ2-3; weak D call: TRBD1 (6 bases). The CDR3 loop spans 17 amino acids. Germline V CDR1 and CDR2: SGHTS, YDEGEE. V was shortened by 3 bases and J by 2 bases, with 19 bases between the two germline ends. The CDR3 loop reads CASSYNTGIGLTDTQYF. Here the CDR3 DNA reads TGTGCCAGCAGCTATAATACAGGGATAGGCCTCACAGATACGCAGTATTTT.

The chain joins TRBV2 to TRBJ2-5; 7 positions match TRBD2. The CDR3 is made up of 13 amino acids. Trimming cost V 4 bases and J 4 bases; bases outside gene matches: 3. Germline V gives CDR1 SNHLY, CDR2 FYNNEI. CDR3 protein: CASSGTRIETQYF. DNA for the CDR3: TGTGCCAGCAGTGGGACTAGAATAGAGACCCAGTACTTC.

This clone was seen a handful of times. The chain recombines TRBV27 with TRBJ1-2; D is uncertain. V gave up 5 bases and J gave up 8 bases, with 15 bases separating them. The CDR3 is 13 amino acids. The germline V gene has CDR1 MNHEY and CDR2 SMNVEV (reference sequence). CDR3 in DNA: TGTGCCAGCAGTGCGAGTGGAGCTGGGGGCTACACCTTC. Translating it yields CASSASGAGGYTF.

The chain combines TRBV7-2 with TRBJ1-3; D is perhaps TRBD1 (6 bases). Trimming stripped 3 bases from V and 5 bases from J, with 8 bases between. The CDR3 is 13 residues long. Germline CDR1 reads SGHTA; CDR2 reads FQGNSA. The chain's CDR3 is CASSFGQRNTIYF. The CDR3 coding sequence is TGTGCCAGCAGCTTCGGACAGCGAAACACCATATATTTT.

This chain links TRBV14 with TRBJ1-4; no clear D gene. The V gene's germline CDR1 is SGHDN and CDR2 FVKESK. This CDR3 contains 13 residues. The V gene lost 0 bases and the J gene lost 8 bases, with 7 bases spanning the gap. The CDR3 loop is CASSQDLREKLFF. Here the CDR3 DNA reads TGTGCCAGCAGCCAAGATTTAAGGGAAAAACTGTTTTTT.

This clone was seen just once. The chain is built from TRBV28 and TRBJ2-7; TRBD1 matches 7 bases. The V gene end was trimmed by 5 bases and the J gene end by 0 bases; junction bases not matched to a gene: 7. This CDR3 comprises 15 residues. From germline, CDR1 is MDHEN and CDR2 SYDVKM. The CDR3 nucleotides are TGTGCCAGCAGTACCACAGGGGATGTCTCCTACGAGCAGTACTTC. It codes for CASSTTGDVSYEQYF.

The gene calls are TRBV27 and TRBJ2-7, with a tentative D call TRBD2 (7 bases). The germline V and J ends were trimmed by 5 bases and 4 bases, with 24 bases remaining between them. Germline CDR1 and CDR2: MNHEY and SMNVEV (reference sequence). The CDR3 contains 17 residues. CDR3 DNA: TGTGCCAGCAGTCCTGATAGGGGGGGTGGACTGGATTACGAGCAGTACTTC. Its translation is CASSPDRGGGLDYEQYF.

CDR3 region: CASSSDGYTF. The CDR3 nucleotides read TGTGCCAGCAGCTCGGATGGCTACACCTTC. This rearrangement joins TRBV19 to TRBJ1-2; unclear D gene. V gave up 9 bases and J gave up 6 bases, with 8 bases separating them. The CDR3 extends over 10 amino acids. Looked up from germline, CDR1 is LNHDA and CDR2 is SQIVND (reference sequence). Full variable domain (outside the CDR3, taken from reference TRBV19 and TRBJ1-2): DGGITQSPKYLFRKEGQNVTLSCEQNLNHDAMYWYRQDPGQGLRLIYYSQIVNDFQKGDIAEGYSVSREKKESFPLTVTSAQKNPTAFYLCASSSDGYTFGSGTRLTVV.

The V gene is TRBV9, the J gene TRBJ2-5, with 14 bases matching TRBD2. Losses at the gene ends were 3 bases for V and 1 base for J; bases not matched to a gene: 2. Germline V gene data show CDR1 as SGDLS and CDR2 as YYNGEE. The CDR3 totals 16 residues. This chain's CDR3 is CASSEGTSGGQETQYF. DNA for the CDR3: TGTGCCAGCAGCGAGGGGACTAGCGGGGGCCAAGAGACCCAGTACTTC.

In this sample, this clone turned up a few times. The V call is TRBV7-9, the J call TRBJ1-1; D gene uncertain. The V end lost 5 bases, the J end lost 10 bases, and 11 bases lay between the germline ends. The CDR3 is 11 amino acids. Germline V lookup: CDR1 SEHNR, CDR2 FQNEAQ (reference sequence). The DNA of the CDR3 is TGTGCCAGCAGCCCTGCGGCCGGAGCTTTCTTT. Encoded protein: CASSPAAGAFF.

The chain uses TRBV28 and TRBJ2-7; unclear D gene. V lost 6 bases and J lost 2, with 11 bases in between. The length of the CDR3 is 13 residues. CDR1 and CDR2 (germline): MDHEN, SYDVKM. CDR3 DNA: TGTGCCAGCAGCCCAGGCCCCCCCTACGAGCAGTACTTC. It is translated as CASSPGPPYEQYF.

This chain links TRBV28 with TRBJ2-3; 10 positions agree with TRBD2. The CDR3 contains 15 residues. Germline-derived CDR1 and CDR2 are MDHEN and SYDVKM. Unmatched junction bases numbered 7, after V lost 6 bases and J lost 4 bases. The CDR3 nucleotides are TGTGCCAGCAGCAGCCCTAGCGGGAGTTCAGATACGCAGTATTTT. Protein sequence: CASSSPSGSSDTQYF.

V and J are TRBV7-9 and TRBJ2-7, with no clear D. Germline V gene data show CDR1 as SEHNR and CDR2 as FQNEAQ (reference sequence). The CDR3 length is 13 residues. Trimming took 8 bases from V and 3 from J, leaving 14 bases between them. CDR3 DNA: TGTGCCAGCCAACTCGGTAGAAACTACGAGCAGTACTTC. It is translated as CASQLGRNYEQYF.

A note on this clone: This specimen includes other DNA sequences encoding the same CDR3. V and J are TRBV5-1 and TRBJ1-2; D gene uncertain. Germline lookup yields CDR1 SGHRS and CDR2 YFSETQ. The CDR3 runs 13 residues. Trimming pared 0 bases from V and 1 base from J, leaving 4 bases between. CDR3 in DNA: TGCGCCAGCAGCTTGGACAGTAACTATGGCTACACCTTC. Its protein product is CASSLDSNYGYTF.